This T cell receptor (beta chain) was found in a study of CD8+CD57+ T cells in acquired aplastic anemia. Turning to the study itself: DNA per sorted CD4+ or CD8+ sample ranged about 0.19 to 30 ug, averaging around 3.1 ug. Healthy CD8+ samples averaged roughly 10 million reads. Study-level points and caveats: Between the patient and control groups, CD8+ Simpson's diversity did not differ significantly. Roughly 30 CD8+ CDR3 sequences occurred in both the patients and the controls.

Genomic DNA served as template for TCR beta VDJ and CDR3 profiling. MiXCR, applied by TCRdb to the reads, yields one record per CDR3 protein. The table lists roughly 180,000 distinct CDR3 sequences, approximately 45% of them singletons. This clonotype was seen many times. Its antigen is currently unknown. Deletions cut 5 bases from V and 6 bases from J, with 10 bases between. Per germline, CDR1 LGHDT and CDR2 YNNKEL (reference sequence). The length of the CDR3 is 12 residues. Source material: sorted CD4+, CD8+, or CD8+CD57+ T cells (not recorded which) from PBMCs. The TCR sequence derives from a human donor in good health. The chain has TRBV3-1 and TRBJ2-5; TRBD1 might be the D (6 bases). For the CDR3, the DNA is TGTGCCAGCAGCACAGGGCTAAAGACCCAGTACTTC. Amino acids: CASSTGLKTQYF.